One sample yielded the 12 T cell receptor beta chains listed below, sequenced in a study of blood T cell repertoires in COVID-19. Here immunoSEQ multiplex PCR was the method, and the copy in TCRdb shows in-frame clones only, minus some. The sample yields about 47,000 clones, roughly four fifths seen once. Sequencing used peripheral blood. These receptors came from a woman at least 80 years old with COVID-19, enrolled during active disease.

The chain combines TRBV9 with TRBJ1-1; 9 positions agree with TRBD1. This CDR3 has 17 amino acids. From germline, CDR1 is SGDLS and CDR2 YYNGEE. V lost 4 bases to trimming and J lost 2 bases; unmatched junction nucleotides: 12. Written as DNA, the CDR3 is TGTGCCAGCAGCTCGCGTCCCGGGACAGGGTCTAACACTGAAGCTTTCTTT. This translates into CASSSRPGTGSNTEAFF.

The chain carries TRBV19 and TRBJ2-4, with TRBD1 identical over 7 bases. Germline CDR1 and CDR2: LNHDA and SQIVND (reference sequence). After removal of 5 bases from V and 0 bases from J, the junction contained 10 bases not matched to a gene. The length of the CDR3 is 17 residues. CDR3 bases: TGTGCCAGTAGTCTGACAGGGAACGGCTTAGCCAAAAACATTCAGTACTTC. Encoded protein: CASSLTGNGLAKNIQYF. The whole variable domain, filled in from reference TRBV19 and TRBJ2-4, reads DGGITQSPKYLFRKEGQNVTLSCEQNLNHDAMYWYRQDPGQGLRLIYYSQIVNDFQKGDIAEGYSVSREKKESFPLTVTSAQKNPTAFYLCASSLTGNGLAKNIQYFGAGTRLSVL.

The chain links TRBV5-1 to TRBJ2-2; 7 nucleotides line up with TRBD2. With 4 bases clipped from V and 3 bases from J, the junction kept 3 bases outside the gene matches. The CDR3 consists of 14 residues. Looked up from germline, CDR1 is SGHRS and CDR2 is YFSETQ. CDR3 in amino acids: CASSQAGYTGELFF. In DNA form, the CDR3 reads TGCGCCAGCAGCCAAGCGGGGTACACCGGGGAGCTGTTTTTT.

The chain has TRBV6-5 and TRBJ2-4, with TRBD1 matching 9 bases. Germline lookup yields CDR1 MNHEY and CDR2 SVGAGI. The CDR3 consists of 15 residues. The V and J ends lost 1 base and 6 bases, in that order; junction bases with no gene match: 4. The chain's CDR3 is CASSYFGTGLNIQYF. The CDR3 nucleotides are TGTGCCAGCAGTTACTTCGGGACAGGGTTAAACATTCAGTACTTC.

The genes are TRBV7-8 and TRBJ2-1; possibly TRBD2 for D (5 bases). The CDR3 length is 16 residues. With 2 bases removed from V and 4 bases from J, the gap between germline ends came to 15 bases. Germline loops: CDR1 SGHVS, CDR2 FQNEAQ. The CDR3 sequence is CASSLRGFSGYNEQFF. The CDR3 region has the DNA TGTGCCAGCAGCTTAAGAGGGTTCTCGGGATACAATGAGCAGTTCTTC.

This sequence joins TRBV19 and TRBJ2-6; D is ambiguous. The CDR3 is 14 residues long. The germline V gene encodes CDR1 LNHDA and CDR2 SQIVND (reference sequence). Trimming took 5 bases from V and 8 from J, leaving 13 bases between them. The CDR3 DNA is TGTGCCAGTAGTTCCCTTATTTTTTCCAACGTCCTGACTTTC. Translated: CASSSLIFSNVLTF.

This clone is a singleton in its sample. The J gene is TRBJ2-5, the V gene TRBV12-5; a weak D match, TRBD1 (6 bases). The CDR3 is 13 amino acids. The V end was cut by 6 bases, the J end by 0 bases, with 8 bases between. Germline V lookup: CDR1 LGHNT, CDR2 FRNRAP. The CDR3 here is CASGQGNQETQYF. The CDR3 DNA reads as TGTGCTAGTGGACAGGGAAACCAAGAGACCCAGTACTTC.

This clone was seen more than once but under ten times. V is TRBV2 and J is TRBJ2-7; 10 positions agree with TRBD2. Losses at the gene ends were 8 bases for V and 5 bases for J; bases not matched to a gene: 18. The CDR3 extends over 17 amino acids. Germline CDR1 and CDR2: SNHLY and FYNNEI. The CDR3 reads CASGLGLAGVFINEQYF. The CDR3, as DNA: TGTGCCAGCGGGTTGGGGCTAGCGGGAGTTTTTATCAACGAGCAGTACTTC.

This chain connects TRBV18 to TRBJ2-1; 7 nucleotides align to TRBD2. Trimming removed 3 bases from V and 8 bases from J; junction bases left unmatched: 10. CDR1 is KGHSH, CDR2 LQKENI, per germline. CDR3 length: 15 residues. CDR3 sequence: CASSPGREKLDEQFF. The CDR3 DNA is TGTGCCAGCTCACCCGGGCGGGAGAAACTCGATGAGCAGTTCTTC.

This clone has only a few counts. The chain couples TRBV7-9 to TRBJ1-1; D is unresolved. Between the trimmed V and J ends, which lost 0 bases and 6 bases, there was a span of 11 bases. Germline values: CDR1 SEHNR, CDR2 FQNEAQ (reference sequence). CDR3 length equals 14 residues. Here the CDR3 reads CASSLAARGPEAFF. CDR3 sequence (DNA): TGTGCCAGCAGCTTAGCGGCTAGAGGCCCTGAAGCTTTCTTT.

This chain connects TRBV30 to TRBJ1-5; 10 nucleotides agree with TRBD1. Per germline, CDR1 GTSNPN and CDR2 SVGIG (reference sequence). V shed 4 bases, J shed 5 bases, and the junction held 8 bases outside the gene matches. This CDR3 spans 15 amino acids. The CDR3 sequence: CAWNPQTGGDQPQHF. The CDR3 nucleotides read TGTGCCTGGAACCCCCAGACAGGGGGCGATCAGCCCCAGCATTTT.

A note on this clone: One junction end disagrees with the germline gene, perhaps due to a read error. In nucleotides, the CDR3 is TGTGCCAGCAGCGTAGGGACTAGCGGGAGCATAGATACGCAGTATTTT. This translates into CASSVGTSGSIDTQYF. The chain uses TRBV9 and TRBJ2-3, with 13 nucleotides matching TRBD2. There are 16 residues in the CDR3. Per germline, CDR1 SGDLS and CDR2 YYNGEE.